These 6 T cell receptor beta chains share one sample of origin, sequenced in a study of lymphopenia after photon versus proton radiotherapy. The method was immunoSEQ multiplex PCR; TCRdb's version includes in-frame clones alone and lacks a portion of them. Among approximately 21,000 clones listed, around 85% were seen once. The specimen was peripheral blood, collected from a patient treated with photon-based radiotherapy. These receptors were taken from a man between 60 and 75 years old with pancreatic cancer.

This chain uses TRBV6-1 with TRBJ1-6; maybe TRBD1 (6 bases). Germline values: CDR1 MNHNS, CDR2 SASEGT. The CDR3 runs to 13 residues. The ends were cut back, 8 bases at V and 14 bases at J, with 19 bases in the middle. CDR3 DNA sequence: TGTGCCAGCCATGGGGACACCGCCCGGGCCCTCCACTTT. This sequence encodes CASHGDTARALHF.

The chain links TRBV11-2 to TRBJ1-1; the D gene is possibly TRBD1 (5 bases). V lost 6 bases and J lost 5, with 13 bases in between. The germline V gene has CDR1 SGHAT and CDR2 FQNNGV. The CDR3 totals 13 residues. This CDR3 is CASRNPGGTEAFF. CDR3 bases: TGTGCCAGCAGAAACCCCGGGGGGACTGAAGCTTTCTTT.

The CDR3 is CASSPGTGPQETQYF. In DNA, the CDR3 is TGCGCCAGCAGCCCCGGGACAGGGCCCCAAGAGACCCAGTACTTC. The chain links TRBV5-1 to TRBJ2-5; TRBD1 aligns across 9 bases. The germline V gene encodes CDR1 SGHRS and CDR2 YFSETQ. V dropped 4 bases and J dropped 1; count of bases not matched to a gene: 5. This CDR3 spans 15 amino acids.

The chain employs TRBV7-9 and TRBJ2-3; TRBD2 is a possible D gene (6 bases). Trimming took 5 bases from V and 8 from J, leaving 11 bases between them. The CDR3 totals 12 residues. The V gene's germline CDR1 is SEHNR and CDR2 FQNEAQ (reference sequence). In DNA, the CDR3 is TGTGCCAGCAGCCTAAGACTAGGTACGCAGTATTTT. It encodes CASSLRLGTQYF. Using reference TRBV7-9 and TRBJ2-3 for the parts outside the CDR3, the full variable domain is DTGVSQNPRHKITKRGQNVTFRCDPISEHNRLYWYRQTLGQGPEFLTYFQNEAQLEKSRLLSDRFSAERPKGSFSTLEIQRTEQGDSAMYLCASSLRLGTQYFGPGTRLTVL.

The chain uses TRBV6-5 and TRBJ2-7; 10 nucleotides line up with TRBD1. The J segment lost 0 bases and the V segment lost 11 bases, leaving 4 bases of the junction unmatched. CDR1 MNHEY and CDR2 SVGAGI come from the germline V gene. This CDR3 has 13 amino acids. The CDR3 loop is CACGQGGSYEQYF. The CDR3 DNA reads TGTGCCTGCGGACAGGGGGGCTCCTACGAGCAGTACTTC.

CDR3 residues: CASSQQSGVWDTEAFF. In DNA form, the CDR3 reads TGCGCCAGCAGCCAGCAGTCAGGGGTCTGGGACACTGAAGCTTTCTTT. V usage is TRBV4-1 and J usage is TRBJ1-1; TRBD1 might be the D (6 bases). The germline gives CDR1 MGHRA, CDR2 YSYEKL. The CDR3 extends over 16 amino acids. V was trimmed by 3 bases and J by 3 bases, leaving 17 bases between them.